This TCR beta chain was retrieved from a study of T cell repertoires in cytomegalovirus infection. Background on the study: Public signatures in TCR beta pointed to CMV infection and matching HLA type. Points from the study as a whole: There were carriers of CMV plus the relevant HLA, and cumulative public TCR beta family frequency identified them. In two of eight donors, the top clonotype was HLA-C-restricted CMV-specific.

From the reads, TCRdb called clonotypes with MiXCR, one entry per CDR3 protein. The sample lists approximately 140,000 distinct CDR3 sequences, roughly 9% seen once, with over 9.5% in the top ten. V was pared by 3 bases and J by 5 bases, with 12 bases of the junction left unmatched. This CDR3 is built from 17 residues. Germline CDR1 is MNHEY and CDR2 is SVGEGT. This clonotype was found many times. The antigen is undetermined. The clonotype originates from a human donor in good health (CMV status not recorded). Some clones in this sample may be carry-over from other donors' samples. The gene calls are TRBV6-2 or TRBV6-3 and TRBJ2-5; 10 bases map to TRBD1. Sequencing input: PBMCs. The CDR3: CASSYAEGTGVLETQYF. DNA for the CDR3: TGTGCCAGCAGTTATGCCGAAGGGACAGGGGTATTGGAGACCCAGTACTTC.